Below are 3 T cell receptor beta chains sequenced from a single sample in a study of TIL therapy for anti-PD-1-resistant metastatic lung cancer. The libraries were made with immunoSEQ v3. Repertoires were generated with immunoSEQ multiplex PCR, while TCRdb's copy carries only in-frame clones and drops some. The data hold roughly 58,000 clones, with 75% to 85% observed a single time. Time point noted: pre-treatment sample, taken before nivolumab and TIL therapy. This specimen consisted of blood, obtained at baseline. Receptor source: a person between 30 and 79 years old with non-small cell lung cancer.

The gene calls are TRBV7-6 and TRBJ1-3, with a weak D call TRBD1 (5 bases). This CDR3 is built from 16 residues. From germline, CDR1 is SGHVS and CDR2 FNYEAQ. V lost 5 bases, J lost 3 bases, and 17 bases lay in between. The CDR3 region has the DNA TGTGCCAGCAGCCCACTGGCAGGGCATATTGGAAACACCATATATTTT. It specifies CASSPLAGHIGNTIYF.

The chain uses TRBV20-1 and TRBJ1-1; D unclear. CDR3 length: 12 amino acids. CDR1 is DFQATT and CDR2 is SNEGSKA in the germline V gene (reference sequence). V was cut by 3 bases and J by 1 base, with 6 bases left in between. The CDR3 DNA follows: TGCAGTGCTAGTAGGCAGAACACTGAAGCTTTCTTT. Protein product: CSASRQNTEAFF.

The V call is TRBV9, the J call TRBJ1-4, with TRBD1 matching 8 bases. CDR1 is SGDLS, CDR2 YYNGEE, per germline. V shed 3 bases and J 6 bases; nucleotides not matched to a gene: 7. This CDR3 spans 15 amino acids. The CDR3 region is CASSATGGRDEKLFF. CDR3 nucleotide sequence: TGTGCCAGCAGCGCTACAGGGGGTAGGGATGAAAAACTGTTTTTT. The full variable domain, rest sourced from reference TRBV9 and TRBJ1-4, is DSGVTQTPKHLITATGQRVTLRCSPRSGDLSVYWYQQSLDQGLQFLIQYYNGEERAKGNILERFSAQQFPDLHSELNLSSLELGDSALYFCASSATGGRDEKLFFGSGTQLSVL.